The source of this T cell receptor beta chain is a study of molecular identifiers for immune sequencing clone quantification. On the study more broadly: Split five ways in replicates, RNA from about 20,000 or 100,000 naive CD8 cells had four portions sequenced.

Naive CD8 T cells underwent sorting with the CD8+CD4-CCR7+CD45RA+ definition. TCRdb analysed the PCR reads with MiXCR anew, one entry per CDR3 protein. The sample consists of around 460,000 distinct CDR3 sequences, 25% of them appearing once. This clonotype was detected only a few times. The antigen is not known. General study points: Beyond 20 RNA copies, clones held over 98% of effector molecules, compared with under 1% in naive cells.

Trimming removed 6 bases from V and 7 bases from J; junction bases left unmatched: 7. Looked up from germline, CDR1 is MNHEY and CDR2 is SVGEGT. This CDR3 has 15 amino acids. This rearrangement joins TRBV6-2 or TRBV6-3 to TRBJ2-1, with 12 bases fitting TRBD2. The sample taken for sequencing was naive CD8+ T cells from blood, with Jurkat cell RNA spiked in. Subset here: FACS-sorted CD8+CD4-CCR7+CD45RA+ naive T cells. This receptor was taken from a human donor in good health. Some libraries in this study had Jurkat cell RNA spiked in. CDR3 DNA: TGTGCCAGCAGGACTCTAGCGGGGGGGCTTAATGAGCAGTTCTTC. It yields the protein CASRTLAGGLNEQFF.